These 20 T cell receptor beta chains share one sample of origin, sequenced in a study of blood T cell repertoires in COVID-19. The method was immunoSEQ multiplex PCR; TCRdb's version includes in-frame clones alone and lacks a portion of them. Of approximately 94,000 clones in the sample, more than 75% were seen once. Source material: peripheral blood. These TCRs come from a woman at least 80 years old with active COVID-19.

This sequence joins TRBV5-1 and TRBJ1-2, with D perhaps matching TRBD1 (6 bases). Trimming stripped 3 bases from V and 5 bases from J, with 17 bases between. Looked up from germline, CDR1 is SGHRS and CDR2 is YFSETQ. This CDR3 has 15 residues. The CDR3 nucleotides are TGCGCCAGCAGCTCCGGAGGAAGGACAGTGTATGGCTACACCTTC. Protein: CASSSGGRTVYGYTF.

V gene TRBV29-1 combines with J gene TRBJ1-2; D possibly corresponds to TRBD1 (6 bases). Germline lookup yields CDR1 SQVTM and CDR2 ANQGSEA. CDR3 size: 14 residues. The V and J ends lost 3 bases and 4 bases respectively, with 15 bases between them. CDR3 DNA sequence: TGCAGCGTTGAGGGGGCGAGGGAATTCTATGGCTACACCTTC. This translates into CSVEGAREFYGYTF. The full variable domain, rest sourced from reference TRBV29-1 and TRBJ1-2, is SAVISQKPSRDICQRGTSLTIQCQVDSQVTMMFWYRQQPGQSLTLIATANQGSEATYESGFVIDKFPISRPNLTFSTLTVSNMSPEDSSIYLCSVEGAREFYGYTFGSGTRLTVV.

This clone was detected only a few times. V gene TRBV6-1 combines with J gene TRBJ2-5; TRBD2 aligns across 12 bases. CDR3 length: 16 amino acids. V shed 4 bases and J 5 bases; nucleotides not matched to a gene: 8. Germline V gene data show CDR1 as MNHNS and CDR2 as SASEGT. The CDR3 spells CASSGLAGEWLETQYF. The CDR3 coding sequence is TGTGCCAGCAGTGGACTAGCGGGAGAGTGGTTGGAGACCCAGTACTTC.

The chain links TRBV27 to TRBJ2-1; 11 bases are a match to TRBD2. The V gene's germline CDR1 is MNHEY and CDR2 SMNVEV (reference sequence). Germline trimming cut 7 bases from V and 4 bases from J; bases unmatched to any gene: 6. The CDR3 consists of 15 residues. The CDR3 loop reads CASKSGLAEYNEQFF. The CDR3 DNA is TGTGCCAGCAAATCGGGACTAGCGGAATACAATGAGCAGTTCTTC.

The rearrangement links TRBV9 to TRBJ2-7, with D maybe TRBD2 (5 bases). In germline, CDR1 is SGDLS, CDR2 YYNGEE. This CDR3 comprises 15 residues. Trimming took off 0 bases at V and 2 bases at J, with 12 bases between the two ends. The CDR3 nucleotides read TGTGCCAGCAGCGTAGATAGAGGGTCCCCCTACGAGCAGTACTTC. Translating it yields CASSVDRGSPYEQYF. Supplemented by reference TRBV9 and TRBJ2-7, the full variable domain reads DSGVTQTPKHLITATGQRVTLRCSPRSGDLSVYWYQQSLDQGLQFLIQYYNGEERAKGNILERFSAQQFPDLHSELNLSSLELGDSALYFCASSVDRGSPYEQYFGPGTRLTVT.

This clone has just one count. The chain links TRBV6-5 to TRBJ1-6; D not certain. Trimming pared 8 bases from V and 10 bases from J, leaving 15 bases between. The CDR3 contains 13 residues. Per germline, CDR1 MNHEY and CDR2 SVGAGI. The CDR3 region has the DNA TGTGCCAGCGGCCGAATGGGCACCTCACCCCTCCACTTT. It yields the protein CASGRMGTSPLHF.

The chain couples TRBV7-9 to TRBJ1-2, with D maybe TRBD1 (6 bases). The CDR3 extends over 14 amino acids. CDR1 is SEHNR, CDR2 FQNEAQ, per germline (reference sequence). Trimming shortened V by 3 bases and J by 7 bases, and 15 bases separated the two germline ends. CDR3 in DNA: TGTGCCAGCAGCTTTTGGACAGACTCAGGTGGCTACACCTTC. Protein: CASSFWTDSGGYTF.

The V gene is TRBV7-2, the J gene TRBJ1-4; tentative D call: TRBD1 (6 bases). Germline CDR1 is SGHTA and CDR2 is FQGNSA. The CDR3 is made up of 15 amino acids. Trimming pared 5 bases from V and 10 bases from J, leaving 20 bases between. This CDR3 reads CASSPRDISIGKLFF. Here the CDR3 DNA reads TGTGCCAGCAGCCCCCGGGACATTTCTATTGGAAAACTGTTTTTT.

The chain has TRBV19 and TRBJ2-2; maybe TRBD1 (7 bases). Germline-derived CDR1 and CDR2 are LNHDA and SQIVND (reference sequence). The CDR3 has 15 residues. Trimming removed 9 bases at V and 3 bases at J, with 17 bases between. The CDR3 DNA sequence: TGTGCCAGCCGCCAATTCAGGGGGGACACCGGGGAGCTGTTTTTT. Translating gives CASRQFRGDTGELFF. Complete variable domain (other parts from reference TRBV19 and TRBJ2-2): DGGITQSPKYLFRKEGQNVTLSCEQNLNHDAMYWYRQDPGQGLRLIYYSQIVNDFQKGDIAEGYSVSREKKESFPLTVTSAQKNPTAFYLCASRQFRGDTGELFFGEGSRLTVL.

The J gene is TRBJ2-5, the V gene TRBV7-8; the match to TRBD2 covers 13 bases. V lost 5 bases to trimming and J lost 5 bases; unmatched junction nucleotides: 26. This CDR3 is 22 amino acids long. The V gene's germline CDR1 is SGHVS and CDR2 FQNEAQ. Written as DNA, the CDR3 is TGTGCCAGCAGCGACAAGGTGGCTACTTACGGGACTAGCGGGAAAGTGGTGGAGACCCAGTACTTC. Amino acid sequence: CASSDKVATYGTSGKVVETQYF.

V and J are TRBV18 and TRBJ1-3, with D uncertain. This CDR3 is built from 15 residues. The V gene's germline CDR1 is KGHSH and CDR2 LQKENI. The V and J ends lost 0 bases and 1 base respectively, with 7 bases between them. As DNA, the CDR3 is TGTGCCAGCTCACCACCTCCGGGATCTGGAAACACCATATATTTT. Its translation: CASSPPPGSGNTIYF.

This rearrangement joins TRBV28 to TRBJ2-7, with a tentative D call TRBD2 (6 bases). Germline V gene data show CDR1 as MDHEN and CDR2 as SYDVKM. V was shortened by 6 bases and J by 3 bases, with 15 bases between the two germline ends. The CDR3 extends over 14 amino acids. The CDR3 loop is CASRELARSYEQYF. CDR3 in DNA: TGTGCCAGCAGGGAGCTAGCGAGAAGCTACGAGCAGTACTTC.

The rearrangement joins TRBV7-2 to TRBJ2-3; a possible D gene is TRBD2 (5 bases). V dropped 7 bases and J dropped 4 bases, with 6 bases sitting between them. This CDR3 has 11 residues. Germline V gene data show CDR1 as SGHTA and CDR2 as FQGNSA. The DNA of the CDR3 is TGTGCCAGCACGGAGGCAGATACGCAGTATTTT. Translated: CASTEADTQYF.

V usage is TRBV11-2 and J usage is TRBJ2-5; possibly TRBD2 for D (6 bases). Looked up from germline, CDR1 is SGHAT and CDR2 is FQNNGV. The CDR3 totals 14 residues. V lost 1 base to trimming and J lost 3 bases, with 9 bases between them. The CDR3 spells CASSLGVAEETQYF. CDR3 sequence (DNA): TGTGCCAGCAGCTTAGGGGTAGCGGAAGAGACCCAGTACTTC.

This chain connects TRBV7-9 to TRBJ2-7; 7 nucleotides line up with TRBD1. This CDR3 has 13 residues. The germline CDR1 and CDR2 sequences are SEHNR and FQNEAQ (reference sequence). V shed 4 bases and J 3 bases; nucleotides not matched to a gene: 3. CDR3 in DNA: TGTGCCAGCAGCTCAAACAGGGGCTACGAGCAGTACTTC. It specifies CASSSNRGYEQYF.

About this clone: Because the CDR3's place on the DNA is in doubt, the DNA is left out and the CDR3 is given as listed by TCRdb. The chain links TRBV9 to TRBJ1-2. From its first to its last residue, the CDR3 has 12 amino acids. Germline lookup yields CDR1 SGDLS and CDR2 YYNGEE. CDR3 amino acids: CASSVGGGSRTF.

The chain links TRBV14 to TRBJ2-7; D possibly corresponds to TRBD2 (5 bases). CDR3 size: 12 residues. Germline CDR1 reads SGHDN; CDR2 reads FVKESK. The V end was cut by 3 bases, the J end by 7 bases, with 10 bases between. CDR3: CASSHPSGEQYF. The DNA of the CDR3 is TGTGCCAGCAGCCATCCATCGGGGGAGCAGTACTTC. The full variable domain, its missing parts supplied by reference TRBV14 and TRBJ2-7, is EAGVTQFPSHSVIEKGQTVTLRCDPISGHDNLYWYRRVMGKEIKFLLHFVKESKQDESGMPNNRFLAERTGGTYSTLKVQPAELEDSGVYFCASSHPSGEQYFGPGTRLTVT.

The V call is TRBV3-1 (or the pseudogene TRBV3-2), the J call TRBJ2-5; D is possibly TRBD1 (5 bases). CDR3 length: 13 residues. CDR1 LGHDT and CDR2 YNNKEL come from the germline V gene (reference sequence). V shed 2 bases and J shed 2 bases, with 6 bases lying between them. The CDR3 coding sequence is TGTGCCAGCAGCCAAAGGACACAAGAGACCCAGTACTTC. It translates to CASSQRTQETQYF.

CDR3 sequence reads: CAGRGTGNTGELFF. The CDR3 coding sequence is TGTGCCGGTCGGGGGACGGGGAACACCGGGGAGCTGTTTTTT. The V call is TRBV6-5, the J call TRBJ2-2; TRBD2 is a possible D gene (6 bases). Germline loops: CDR1 MNHEY, CDR2 SVGAGI. This CDR3 contains 14 residues. Trimming took off 11 bases at V and 1 base at J, with 14 bases between the two ends.

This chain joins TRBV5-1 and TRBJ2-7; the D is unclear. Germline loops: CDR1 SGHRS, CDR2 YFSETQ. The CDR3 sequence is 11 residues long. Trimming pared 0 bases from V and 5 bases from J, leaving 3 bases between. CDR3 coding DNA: TGCGCCAGCAGCTTGGCGGACGAGCAGTACTTC. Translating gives CASSLADEQYF.